These 5 T cell receptor beta chains came from one sample sequenced in a study of T cells in Graves' hyperthyroidism and ophthalmopathy. Amplification targeted TCR beta CDR3 regions from RNA transcripts. TCR CDR3 regions were first amplified by RT-PCR with HTBI primers. TCRdb re-called the multiplex PCR reads with MiXCR, one entry per CDR3 protein. The table records over 400,000 distinct CDR3 sequences, under 25% of them present only once. Sequenced: blood. Receptors were obtained from a woman aged 65 to 85 with Graves' ophthalmopathy.

There are a few counts of this clonotype. V and J are TRBV12-3 or TRBV12-4 and TRBJ1-1, with 8 bases matching TRBD1. Trimming took 3 bases from V and 8 from J; bases not matched to a gene: 5. The CDR3 length is 13 residues. The chain's CDR3 is CASSFTDREEAFF. The CDR3 DNA reads TGTGCCAGCAGTTTTACGGACAGGGAAGAAGCTTTCTTT.

V usage is TRBV7-2 and J usage is TRBJ2-1; 15 bases fit TRBD2. With V trimmed by 6 bases and J by 7 bases, 13 bases remained unmatched. Per germline, CDR1 SGHTA and CDR2 FQGNSA. This CDR3 has 18 amino acids. In nucleotides, the CDR3 is TGTGCCAGCAGGTCTATCGGACTAGCGGGAGGGCCACGTAATGAGCAGTTCTTC. It yields the protein CASRSIGLAGGPRNEQFF.

The chain uses TRBV5-1 and TRBJ1-1, with a tentative D call TRBD1 (6 bases). V lost 2 bases to trimming and J lost 3 bases, with 26 bases between them. The germline gives CDR1 SGHRS, CDR2 YFSETQ. The CDR3 contains 19 residues. The CDR3 bases are TGCGCCAGCAGCTTTCTGGCAGGACAGTTAGGGAGCGGGGACACTGAAGCTTTCTTT. Translation gives CASSFLAGQLGSGDTEAFF.

This clonotype was seen repeatedly, ten times or more. V usage is TRBV7-9 and J usage is TRBJ2-1; D unresolved. V was shortened by 7 bases and J by 2 bases, with 12 bases between the two germline ends. Germline V gives CDR1 SEHNR, CDR2 FQNEAQ (reference sequence). CDR3 length: 14 residues. In DNA, the CDR3 is TGTGCCAGCACCTCCTTAGAAGCCTACAATGAGCAGTTCTTC. Its translation: CASTSLEAYNEQFF.

The chain couples TRBV4-1 to TRBJ2-5; D unclear. The CDR3 length is 14 residues. Trimming removed 1 base at V and 6 bases at J, with 12 bases between. The germline gives CDR1 MGHRA, CDR2 YSYEKL. Written as DNA, the CDR3 is TGCGCCAGCAGCCAAGCGGCAATTATACAGACCCAGTACTTC. Its translation is CASSQAAIIQTQYF.